Sequencing of this TCR beta chain was carried out in a study of blood T cells in healthy people across ages. Germline loops: CDR1 DFQATT, CDR2 SNEGSKA (reference sequence). This CDR3 is built from 12 residues. Between the trimmed V and J ends, which lost 1 base and 5 bases, there was a span of 8 bases. PCR was performed a second time for about 7 to 12 cycles using a sample-barcoded 5' primer and a J-beta primer mix. TCRdb reanalysed the 5' RACE reads using MiXCR and keeps one entry per CDR3 protein. This sample has 1 million or so distinct CDR3 sequences, with approximately 25% found just once. This sample also appeared in a second study, on T cells of mothers and their children.

The TCR sequence derives from a girl aged 2-10 years in good health. The V call is TRBV20-1, the J call TRBJ2-5, with a tentative D call TRBD2 (6 bases). The specimen sequenced was blood. The CDR3 sequence: CSARGGEETQYF. In DNA, the CDR3 is TGCAGTGCTAGAGGCGGGGAGGAGACCCAGTACTTC.